The following is a T cell receptor (beta chain) sequence with its context. Its antigen is undetermined. The data stem from a study of T-cell reconstitution after alpha-beta-depleted transplantation in children. Study-level points and caveats: Newly made T cells mostly supplied T-cell counts and diversity one year after transplant. The origin of high day-60 TCRbeta diversity in some patients lay in surviving recipient T cells and thymic progenitors.

Using unique molecular identifiers, the investigators prepared the TCRbeta library. TCRdb recomputed calls from the PCR reads with MiXCR, one row per CDR3 protein. Among about 580,000 distinct CDR3 sequences listed, 27% were seen once. Trimming removed 2 bases from V and 6 bases from J; junction bases left unmatched: 7. CDR3 size: 15 residues. Germline V gives CDR1 SGHTA, CDR2 FQGTGA. The sample in question was PBMCs, obtained before TCRalphabeta/CD19-depleted stem cell transplant. The chain recombines TRBV7-3 with TRBJ2-1; TRBD2 matches at 7 bases. This TCR was sampled from a boy in the first two years of life with Wiskott-Aldrich syndrome, due to receive a stem cell transplant. The CDR3 coding sequence is TGTGCCAGCAGCTTACTAGCGGCCCCCCTCAATGAGCAGTTCTTC. Translation: CASSLLAAPLNEQFF.